This T cell receptor (beta chain) was recovered during a study of blood T cell repertoires in COVID-19. Whole-study context: Material from acute and convalescent COVID-19 was sourced from the United States, Italy and Spain.

In the original workflow: Quantification of nucleated cells was approximated via reference gene primer amplification. Only in-frame clones appear in the TCRdb table, and some are missing; sequencing was by immunoSEQ multiplex PCR. From that table come the V and J calls and clone size; the DNA was used to work out D and trimming. The sample has over 130,000 clones, about 87% seen once. Seattle-derived patients entered the study during active infection and were followed longitudinally. The germline V gene has CDR1 SEHNR and CDR2 FQNEAQ (reference sequence). The V and J ends lost 6 bases and 0 bases respectively, with 13 bases between them. This CDR3 has 15 amino acids.

This TCR came from a human donor with COVID-19, enrolled during active disease. The donor label of this sample is uncertain. Sequenced input: peripheral blood. V is TRBV7-9 and J is TRBJ2-3; possibly TRBD2 for D (7 bases). The CDR3 DNA reads as TGTGCCAGCAGGCCCGGGGGGCAAAGCACAGATACGCAGTATTTT. This codes for CASRPGGQSTDTQYF.